Listed below are T cell receptor beta chains from one sample, sequenced in a study of cytomegalovirus exposure and HLA in healthy donors. Data came from immunoSEQ multiplex PCR; TCRdb stores just in-frame clones and leaves some out. The data show 200,000 to 250,000 clones, approximately 80% seen once. Sequenced: PBMCs. The source of these receptors is a woman aged 55-69 years in good health and CMV-seropositive. CDR3s include the opening cysteine and the closing phenylalanine or tryptophan. The D gene is left open where the match is weak. Only some rows state a clone size, as once, few, many or a class for expanded clones.

-	13	-	TRBV12-5	TRBJ2-7	CASGIGGSYEQYF	TGTGCTAGTGGTATAGGAGGCTCCTACGAGCAGTACTTC
-	14	-	TRBV18	TRBJ2-7	CASSPRDLRYEQYF	TGTGCCAGCTCACCCCGGGACTTACGCTACGAGCAGTACTTC
-	15	-	TRBV27	TRBJ1-3	CASSGAGRSGNTIYF	TGTGCCAGCAGTGGGGCAGGCCGCTCTGGAAACACCATATATTTT
TRBD2	18	-	TRBV9	TRBJ2-1	CASSLTSGRAGSYNEQFF	TGTGCCAGCAGCCTGACTAGCGGGAGGGCCGGAAGCTACAATGAGCAGTTCTTC
TRBD2	16	-	TRBV28	TRBJ2-5	CASSTRTSGSRETQYF	TGTGCCAGCAGCACTCGGACTAGCGGGAGTAGAGAGACCCAGTACTTC
TRBD2	15	-	TRBV6-1	TRBJ2-7	CASSELVAGGWEQYF	TGTGCCAGCAGTGAATTGGTAGCGGGGGGTTGGGAGCAGTACTTC
-	14	-	TRBV9	TRBJ2-5	CASSVDPGKETQYF	TGTGCCAGCAGCGTAGATCCAGGGAAGGAGACCCAGTACTTC
-	13	-	TRBV5-1	TRBJ2-3	CASGRGGTDTQYF	TGCGCCAGCGGGCGCGGGGGCACAGATACGCAGTATTTT
TRBD1	17	few	TRBV12-5	TRBJ2-1	CASGLKLLAGTGIIQFF	TGTGCTAGTGGTTTGAAACTCTTGGCCGGGACAGGGATAATACAGTTCTTC
TRBD2	16	-	TRBV19	TRBJ2-1	CASSIGPSGYYNEQFF	TGTGCCAGTAGTATCGGACCTAGCGGTTACTACAATGAGCAGTTCTTC
-	13	-	TRBV18	TRBJ1-2	CASSRTENYGYTF	TGTGCCAGCTCAAGGACAGAGAACTATGGCTACACCTTC
-	15	-	TRBV7-9	TRBJ1-5	CSSSLRGDSNQPQHF	TGTTCCAGCAGCTTACGGGGAGATAGCAATCAGCCCCAGCATTTT
TRBD1	15	-	TRBV6-5	TRBJ2-7	CASSYRGQGAYEQYF	TGTGCCAGCAGTTACCGGGGACAGGGAGCCTACGAGCAGTACTTC
-	16	-	TRBV5-1	TRBJ1-2	CASSYEGVSKIYGYTF	TGCGCCAGCAGTTATGAGGGGGTATCGAAGATTTATGGCTACACCTTC
-	15	few	TRBV5-1	TRBJ2-7	CASSLGPGVNYEQYF	TGCGCCAGCAGCTTGGGACCAGGGGTGAACTACGAGCAGTACTTC
-	17	-	TRBV5-6	TRBJ1-6	CASSFRQGSNYNSPLHF	TGTGCCAGCAGCTTCCGCCAGGGGTCTAATTATAATTCACCCCTCCACTTT